The clone carrying this TCR beta chain came up many times. As yet, its antigen is unknown. This record belongs to a study of Graves' ophthalmopathy and Graves' hyperthyroidism. Study outcomes and limitations: Blood also contained most of the expanded thyroid clonotypes above 0.001 frequency. It was with approximately 70% sensitivity and around 72% specificity that the model predicted ophthalmopathy progression.

The CDR3 runs to 12 residues. Germline V gives CDR1 GTSNPN, CDR2 SVGIG (reference sequence). The ends were cut back, 2 bases at V and 10 bases at J, with 14 bases in the middle. The TCR beta CDR3 regions underwent amplification from RNA transcripts. Investigators did first-round RT-PCR with HTBI primers, then second-round multiplex PCR. TCRdb re-derived calls from the multiplex PCR reads in MiXCR, one entry per CDR3 protein. The repertoire holds hundreds of thousands of distinct CDR3 sequences, with about 21% as singletons. This clonotype was sampled from a woman aged 18 to 35 with stable Graves' hyperthyroidism. Material: peripheral blood. The V gene is TRBV30, the J gene TRBJ1-2; possible D gene TRBD1, 6 bases. CDR3 sequence: CAWSQRQGPYTF. CDR3 nucleotides: TGTGCCTGGAGTCAAAGGCAGGGGCCCTACACCTTC.